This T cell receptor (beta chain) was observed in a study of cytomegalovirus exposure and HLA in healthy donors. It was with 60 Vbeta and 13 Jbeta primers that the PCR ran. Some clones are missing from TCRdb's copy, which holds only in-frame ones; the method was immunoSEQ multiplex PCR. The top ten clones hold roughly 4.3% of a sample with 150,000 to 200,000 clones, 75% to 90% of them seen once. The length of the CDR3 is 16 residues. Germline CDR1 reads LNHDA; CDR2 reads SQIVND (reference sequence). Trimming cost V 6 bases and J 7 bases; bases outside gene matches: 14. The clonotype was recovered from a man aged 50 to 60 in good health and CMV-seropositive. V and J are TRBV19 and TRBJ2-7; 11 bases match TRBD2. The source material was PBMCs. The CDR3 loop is CASRSVTSGRGREQYF. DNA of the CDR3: TGTGCCAGTAGGTCAGTAACTAGCGGGAGAGGAAGGGAGCAGTACTTC.